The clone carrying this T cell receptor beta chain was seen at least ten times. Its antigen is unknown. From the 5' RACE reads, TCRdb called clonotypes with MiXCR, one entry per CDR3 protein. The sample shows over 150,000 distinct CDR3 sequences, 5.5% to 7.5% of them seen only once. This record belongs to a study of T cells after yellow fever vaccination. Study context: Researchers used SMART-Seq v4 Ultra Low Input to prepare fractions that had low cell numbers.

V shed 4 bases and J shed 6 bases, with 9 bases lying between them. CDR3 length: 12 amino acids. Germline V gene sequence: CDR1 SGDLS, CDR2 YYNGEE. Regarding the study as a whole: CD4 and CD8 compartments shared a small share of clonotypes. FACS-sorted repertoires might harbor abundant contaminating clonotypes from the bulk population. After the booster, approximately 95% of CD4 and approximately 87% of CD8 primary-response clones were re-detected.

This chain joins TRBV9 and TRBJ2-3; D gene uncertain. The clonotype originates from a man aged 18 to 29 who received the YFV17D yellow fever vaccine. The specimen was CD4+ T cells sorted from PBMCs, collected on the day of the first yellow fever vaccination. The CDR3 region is CASSHDRDTQYF. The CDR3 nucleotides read TGTGCCAGCAGCCACGATAGGGATACGCAGTATTTT.